This record looks at one TCR beta chain sequence and its context. No cognate antigen has been identified for it. No base qualities exist here, and no much larger clone lies one base off it. This sample was taken from a study of blood T cell repertoires in COVID-19 (dated by TCRdb to 2019 to 2021). Some background on the complete study: Samples from collaborators originated in the United States, Italy and Spain and spanned both the acute and convalescent phases of COVID-19. The prospective study material was composed of cDNA or gDNA derived from T cells, B-cell-depleted T cells, or PBMCs. Deeply sampled blood TCRbeta repertoires from subjects exposed to, actively infected with, or recovered from COVID-19 were included in the dataset. The repertoires were made available in a free public database intended to serve as a resource for research on the immune response to SARS-CoV-2. The samples were drawn from the first 160 participants of the ongoing ImmuneRACE study and from 1,254 subjects provided by 6 global collaborators. Nearly every sample came with metadata listing a de-identified subject ID, COVID-19 status, age in years and sex. Where available, HLA class I and class II types were obtained from metadata supplied by the sample provider rather than from assay-based typing. Overall study results and their limits: The amount of clinical and demographic metadata varied by source and participant and was provided uncurated.

TCRbeta CDR3 regions were amplified from genomic DNA using the immunoSEQ Assay, a bias-controlled multiplex PCR. On the study's bioinformatics: Nucleated cell counts per sample were estimated from amplification of reference gene primers within the assay. To quantify the absolute abundance of each unique TCRbeta CDR3 rearrangement, sequence reads were collapsed and filtered. Productive Simpson clonality was computed per sample as the square root of Simpson's diversity index over productive rearrangements. The immuneACCESS repertoire file appears here via TCRdb, limited to in-frame rearrangements. These files lack a portion of the clones; in checked studies, under half of the deficit traces to unresolved V genes, and the cause of the others is not known. V and J calls and clone size are copied from that table; D and trimming were computed from the DNA. This sample is represented by roughly 180,000 clones; over 80% of them were singletons. Together, the top ten hold under 15% of the sample.

After removal of 4 bases from V and 4 bases from J, the junction retains 5 bases not matched to a gene. The CDR3 measures 16 amino acids from cysteine to phenylalanine. Of the read, only the CDR3 DNA is kept; its 48 bases are in frame from base 1. CDR1 and CDR2 are drawn from the germline V gene: MDHEN, SYDVKM. Participants in the prospective study were aged about 18 to 95 years, lived in under 30 United States geographic areas, and enrolled through a virtual design. In the prospective study, participants were assigned to cohorts based on the clinical history participants reported in a screening survey and a study questionnaire. Recovered participants in ImmuneRACE Cohort 3 were defined as having two consecutive negative NP/OP PCR tests, clearance from a healthcare professional, or resolution of symptoms. Each participant in the prospective study had whole blood, serum and a nasopharyngeal or oropharyngeal swab collected by mobile phlebotomists. Participants in the prospective study had the option to provide additional blood draws and questionnaires over a roughly two-month period. Before DNA extraction, prospective study blood samples were shipped either frozen or at room temperature.

Sequencing used PBMCs or T cells enriched from blood (not recorded which). The source is a woman aged 55-75 years who had recovered from COVID-19. The sequence joins TRBV28 to TRBJ2-1, with 12 bases aligning to TRBD2. The CDR3 region reads CASSSRLAGVYNEQFF. The sequenced DNA: TGTGCCAGCAGTTCCCGACTAGCGGGGGTTTACAATGAGCAGTTCTTC.